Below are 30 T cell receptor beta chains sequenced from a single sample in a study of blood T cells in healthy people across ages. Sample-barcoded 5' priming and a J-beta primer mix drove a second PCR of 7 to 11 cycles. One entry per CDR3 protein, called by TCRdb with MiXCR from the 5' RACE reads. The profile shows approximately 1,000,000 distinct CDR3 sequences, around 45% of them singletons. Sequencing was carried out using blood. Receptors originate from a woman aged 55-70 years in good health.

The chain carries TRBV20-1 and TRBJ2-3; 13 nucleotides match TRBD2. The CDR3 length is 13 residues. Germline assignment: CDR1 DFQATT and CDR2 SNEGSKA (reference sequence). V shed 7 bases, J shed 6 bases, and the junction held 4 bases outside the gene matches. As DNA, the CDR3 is TGCAGTGGGACTAGCGGGAGAAAGGATACGCAGTATTTT. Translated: CSGTSGRKDTQYF.

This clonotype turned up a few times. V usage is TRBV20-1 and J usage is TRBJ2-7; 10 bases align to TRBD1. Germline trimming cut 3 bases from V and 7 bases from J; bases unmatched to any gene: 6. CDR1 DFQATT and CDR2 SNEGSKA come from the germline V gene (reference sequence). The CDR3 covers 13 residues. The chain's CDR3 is CSASGTGVWEQYF. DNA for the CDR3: TGCAGTGCTAGCGGGACAGGGGTCTGGGAGCAGTACTTC.

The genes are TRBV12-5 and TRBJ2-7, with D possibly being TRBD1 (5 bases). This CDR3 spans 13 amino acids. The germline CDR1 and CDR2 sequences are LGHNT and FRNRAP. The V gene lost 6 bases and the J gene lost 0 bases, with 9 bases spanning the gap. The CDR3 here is CASGSDTSYEQYF. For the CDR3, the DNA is TGTGCTAGTGGCTCGGACACCTCCTACGAGCAGTACTTC.

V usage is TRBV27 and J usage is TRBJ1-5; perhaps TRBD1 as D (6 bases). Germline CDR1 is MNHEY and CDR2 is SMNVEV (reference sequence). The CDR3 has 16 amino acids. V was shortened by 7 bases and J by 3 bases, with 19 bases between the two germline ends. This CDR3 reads CASTPSWDTYNQPQHF. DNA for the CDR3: TGTGCCAGCACCCCAAGTTGGGACACCTACAATCAGCCCCAGCATTTT.

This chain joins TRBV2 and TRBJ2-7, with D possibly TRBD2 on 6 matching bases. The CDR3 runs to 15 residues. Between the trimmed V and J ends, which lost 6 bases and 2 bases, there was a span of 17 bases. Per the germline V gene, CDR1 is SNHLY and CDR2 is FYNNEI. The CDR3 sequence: CASRGGLVGTYEQYF. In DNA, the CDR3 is TGTGCCAGCAGGGGGGGACTGGTTGGGACCTACGAGCAGTACTTC. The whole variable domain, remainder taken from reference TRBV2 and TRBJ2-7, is EPEVTQTPSHQVTQMGQEVILRCVPISNHLYFYWYRQILGQKVEFLVSFYNNEISEKSEIFDDQFSVERPDGSNFTLKIRSTKLEDSAMYFCASRGGLVGTYEQYFGPGTRLTVT.

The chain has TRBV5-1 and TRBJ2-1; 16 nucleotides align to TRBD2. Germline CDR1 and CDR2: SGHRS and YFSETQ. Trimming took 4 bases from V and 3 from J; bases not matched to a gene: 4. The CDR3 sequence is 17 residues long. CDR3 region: CASSHGTSGGGYNEQFF. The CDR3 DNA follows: TGCGCCAGCAGCCATGGGACTAGCGGGGGGGGCTACAATGAGCAGTTCTTC.

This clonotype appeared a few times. CDR3 in amino acids: CAINREGYNEQFF. CDR3 bases: TGTGCCATCAACCGGGAGGGCTACAATGAGCAGTTCTTC. V and J are TRBV10-3 and TRBJ2-1, with 8 positions matching TRBD2. Trimming cost V 7 bases and J 3 bases; bases outside gene matches: 2. There are 13 residues in the CDR3. The germline gives CDR1 ENHRY, CDR2 SYGVKD.

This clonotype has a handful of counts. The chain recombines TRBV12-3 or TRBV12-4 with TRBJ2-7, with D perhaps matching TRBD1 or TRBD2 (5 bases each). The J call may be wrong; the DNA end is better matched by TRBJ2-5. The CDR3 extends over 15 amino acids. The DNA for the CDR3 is TGTGCCAGCAGTTTAATTGCGGACGGGGCGGAGACCCAGTACTTC. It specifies CASSLIADGAETQYF.

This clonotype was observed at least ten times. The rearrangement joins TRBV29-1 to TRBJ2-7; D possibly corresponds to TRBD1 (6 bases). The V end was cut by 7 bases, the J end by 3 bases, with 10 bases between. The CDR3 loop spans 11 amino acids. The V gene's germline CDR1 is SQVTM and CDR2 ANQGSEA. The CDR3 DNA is TGCAGCGGGGAGACAGGCTACGAGCAGTACTTC. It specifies CSGETGYEQYF.

As DNA, the CDR3 is TGTGCCAGCAGCTTCCTCCGGGGGCGGAGGCCCTCCTACAATGAGCAGTTCTTC. Protein: CASSFLRGRRPSYNEQFF. The genes are TRBV3-1 and TRBJ2-1; D is perhaps TRBD1 or TRBD2 (6 bases each). Trimming stripped 5 bases from V and 0 bases from J, with 20 bases between. CDR1 and CDR2 (germline): LGHDT, YNNKEL (reference sequence). This CDR3 is 18 amino acids long.

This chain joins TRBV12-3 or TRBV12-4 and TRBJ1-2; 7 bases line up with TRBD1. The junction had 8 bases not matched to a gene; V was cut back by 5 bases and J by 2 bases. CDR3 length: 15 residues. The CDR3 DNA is TGTGCCAGCAGTATGACGACAGGGTCGAACTATGGCTACACCTTC. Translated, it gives CASSMTTGSNYGYTF.

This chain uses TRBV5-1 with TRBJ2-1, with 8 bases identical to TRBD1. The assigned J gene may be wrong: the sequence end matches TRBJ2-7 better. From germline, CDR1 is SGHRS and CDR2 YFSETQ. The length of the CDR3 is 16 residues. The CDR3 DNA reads TGCGCCAGCAGCTTGACACAGGGGGACTCCTACAATGAGCAGTACTTC. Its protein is CASSLTQGDSYNEQYF.

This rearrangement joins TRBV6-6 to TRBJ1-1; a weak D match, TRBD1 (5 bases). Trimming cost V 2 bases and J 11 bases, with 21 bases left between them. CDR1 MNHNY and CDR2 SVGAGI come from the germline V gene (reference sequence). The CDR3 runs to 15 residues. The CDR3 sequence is CASSYLGPPATHAFF. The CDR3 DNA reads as TGTGCCAGCAGTTACCTGGGGCCTCCAGCCACTCACGCTTTCTTT.

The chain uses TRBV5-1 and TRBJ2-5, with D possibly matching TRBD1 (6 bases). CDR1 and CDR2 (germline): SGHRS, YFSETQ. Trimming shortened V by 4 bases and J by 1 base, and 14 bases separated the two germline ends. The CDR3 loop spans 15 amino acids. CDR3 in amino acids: CASSLRGNLQETQYF. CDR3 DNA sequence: TGCGCCAGCAGCCTCAGGGGCAACCTCCAAGAGACCCAGTACTTC.

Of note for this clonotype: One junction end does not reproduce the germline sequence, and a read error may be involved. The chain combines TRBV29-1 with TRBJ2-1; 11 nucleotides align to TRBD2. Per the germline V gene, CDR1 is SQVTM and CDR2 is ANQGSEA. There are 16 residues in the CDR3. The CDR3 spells CSVDRLTSGKLNGQFF. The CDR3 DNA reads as TGCAGCGTTGACCGACTGACTAGCGGGAAGCTGAATGGGCAGTTCTTC.

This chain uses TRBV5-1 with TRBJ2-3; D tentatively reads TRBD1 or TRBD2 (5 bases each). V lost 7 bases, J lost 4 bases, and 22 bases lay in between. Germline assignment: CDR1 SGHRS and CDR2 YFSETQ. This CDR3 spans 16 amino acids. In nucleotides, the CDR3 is TGCGCCAGCGAGGATAGGGGCGCCCCCGGGGCAGATACGCAGTATTTT. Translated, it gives CASEDRGAPGADTQYF. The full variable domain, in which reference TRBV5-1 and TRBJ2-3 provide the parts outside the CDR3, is KAGVTQTPRYLIKTRGQQVTLSCSPISGHRSVSWYQQTPGQGLQFLFEYFSETQRNKGNFPGRFSGRQFSNSRSEMNVSTLELGDSALYLCASEDRGAPGADTQYFGPGTRLTVL.

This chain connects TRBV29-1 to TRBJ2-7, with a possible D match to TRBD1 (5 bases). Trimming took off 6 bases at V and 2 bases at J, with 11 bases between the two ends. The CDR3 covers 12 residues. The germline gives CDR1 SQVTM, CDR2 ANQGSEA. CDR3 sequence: CSVLTVTYEQYF. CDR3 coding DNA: TGCAGCGTGCTGACAGTGACCTACGAGCAGTACTTC.

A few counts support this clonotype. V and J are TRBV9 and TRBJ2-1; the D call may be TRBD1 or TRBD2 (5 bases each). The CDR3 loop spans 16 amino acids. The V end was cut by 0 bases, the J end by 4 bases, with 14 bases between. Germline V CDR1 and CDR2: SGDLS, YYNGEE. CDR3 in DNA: TGTGCCAGCAGCGTAGTTGATAGGGACCTATACAATGAGCAGTTCTTC. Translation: CASSVVDRDLYNEQFF.

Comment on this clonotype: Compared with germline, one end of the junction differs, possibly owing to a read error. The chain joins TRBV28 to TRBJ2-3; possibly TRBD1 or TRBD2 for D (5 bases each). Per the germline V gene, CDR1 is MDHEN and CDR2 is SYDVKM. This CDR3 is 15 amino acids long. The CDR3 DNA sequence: TGTGCCAGCAATTTATGGAAGAGGGGCCCAGATACGCAGTATTTT. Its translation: CASNLWKRGPDTQYF.

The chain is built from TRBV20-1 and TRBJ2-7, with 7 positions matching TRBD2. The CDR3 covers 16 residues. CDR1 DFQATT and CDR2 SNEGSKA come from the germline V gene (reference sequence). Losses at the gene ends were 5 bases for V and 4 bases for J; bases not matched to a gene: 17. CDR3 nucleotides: TGCAGTGCTGGGGGAGACTTAGGACTAGTGCTTTACGAGCAGTACTTC. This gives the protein CSAGGDLGLVLYEQYF.

The CDR3 loop is CASSRKTSGRDNEQFF. In DNA, the CDR3 is TGTGCCAGCAGCCGCAAGACTAGCGGGAGGGATAATGAGCAGTTCTTC. V usage is TRBV14 and J usage is TRBJ2-1; 14 bases agree with TRBD2. The CDR3 spans 16 residues. Germline lookup yields CDR1 SGHDN and CDR2 FVKESK. J lost 7 bases, V lost 4 bases, and 6 bases had no gene match.

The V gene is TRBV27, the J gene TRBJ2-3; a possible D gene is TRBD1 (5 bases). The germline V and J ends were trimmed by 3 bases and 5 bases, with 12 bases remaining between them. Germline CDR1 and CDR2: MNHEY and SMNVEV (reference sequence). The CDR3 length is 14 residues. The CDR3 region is CASSLVTGGDTQYF. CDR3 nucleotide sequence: TGTGCCAGCAGTTTGGTCACAGGTGGAGATACGCAGTATTTT.

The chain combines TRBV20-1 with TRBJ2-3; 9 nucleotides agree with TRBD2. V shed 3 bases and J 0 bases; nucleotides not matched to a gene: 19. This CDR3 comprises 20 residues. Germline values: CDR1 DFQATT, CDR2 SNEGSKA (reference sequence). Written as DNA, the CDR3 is TGCAGTGCTAGTTGGCCGAGAGTAGCGGGAGCCTCCCGCAGCACAGATACGCAGTATTTT. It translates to CSASWPRVAGASRSTDTQYF.

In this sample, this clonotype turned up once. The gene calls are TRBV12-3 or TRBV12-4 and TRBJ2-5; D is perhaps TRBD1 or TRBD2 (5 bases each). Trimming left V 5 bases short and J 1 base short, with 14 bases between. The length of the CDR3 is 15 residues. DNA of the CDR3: TGTGCCAGCAGTGCCGGTCGAGGGGTCCAAGAGACCCAGTACTTC. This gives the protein CASSAGRGVQETQYF.

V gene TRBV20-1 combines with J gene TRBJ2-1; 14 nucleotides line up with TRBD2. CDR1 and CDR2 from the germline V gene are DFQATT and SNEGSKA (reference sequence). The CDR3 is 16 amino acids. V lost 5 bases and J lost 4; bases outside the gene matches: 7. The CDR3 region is CSAQPGLAGAYNEQFF. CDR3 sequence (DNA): TGCAGTGCTCAACCGGGACTAGCGGGAGCATACAATGAGCAGTTCTTC.

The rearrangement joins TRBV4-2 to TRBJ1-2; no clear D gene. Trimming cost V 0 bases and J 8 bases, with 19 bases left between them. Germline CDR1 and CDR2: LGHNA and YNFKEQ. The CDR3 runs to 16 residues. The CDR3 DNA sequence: TGTGCCAGCAGCCAAGAGCAGGTCGAGGCAATGAGAGGCTACACCTTC. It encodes CASSQEQVEAMRGYTF.

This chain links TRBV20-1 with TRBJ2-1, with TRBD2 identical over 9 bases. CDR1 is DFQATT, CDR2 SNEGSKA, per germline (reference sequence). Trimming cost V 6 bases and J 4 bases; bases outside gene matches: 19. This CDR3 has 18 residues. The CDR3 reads CSARREDPPSGRYNEQFF. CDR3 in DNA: TGCAGTGCGAGACGCGAGGACCCCCCCAGCGGGAGGTACAATGAGCAGTTCTTC.

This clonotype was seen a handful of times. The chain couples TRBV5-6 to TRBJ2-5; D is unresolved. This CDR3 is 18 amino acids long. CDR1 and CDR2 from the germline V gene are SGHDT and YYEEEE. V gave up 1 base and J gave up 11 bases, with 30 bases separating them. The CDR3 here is CASSLTAKARPVNNEQYF. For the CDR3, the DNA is TGTGCCAGCAGCTTGACAGCCAAAGCGCGCCCCGTTAACAATGAGCAGTACTTC.

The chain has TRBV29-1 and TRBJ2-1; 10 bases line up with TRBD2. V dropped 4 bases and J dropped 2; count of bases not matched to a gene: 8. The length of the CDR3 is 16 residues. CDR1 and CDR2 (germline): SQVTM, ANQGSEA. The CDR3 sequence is CSVVVSGRSPYNEQFF. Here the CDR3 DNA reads TGCAGCGTTGTTGTTAGCGGGAGGAGTCCCTACAATGAGCAGTTCTTC.

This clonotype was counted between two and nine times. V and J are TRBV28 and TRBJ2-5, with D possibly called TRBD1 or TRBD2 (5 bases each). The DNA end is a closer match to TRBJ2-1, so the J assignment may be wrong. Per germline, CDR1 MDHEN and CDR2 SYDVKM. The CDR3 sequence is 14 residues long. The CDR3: CASSPTQEWETQFF. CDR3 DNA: TGTGCCAGCAGTCCCACACAGGAGTGGGAGACCCAGTTCTTC.